This T cell receptor beta chain was captured by sequencing in a study of OX40 agonist ivuxolimab in advanced cancers. In terms of the full investigation: Ivuxolimab was an agonistic, fully human IgG2 monoclonal antibody directed against OX40 (CD134), a costimulatory receptor. A male proportion of about 79% and a mean age of about 60 years, ranging from about 23 to 90, were recorded for the dose-escalation cohort. Intravenous ivuxolimab was administered to patients every 2 weeks at six dose levels: 0.01, 0.1, 0.3, 1.5, 3 and 10 mg/kg. Peripheral TCRbeta sequencing aimed to test whether ivuxolimab altered TCR sequence diversity and caused clonal T-cell expansion. Of the approximately 50 patients in dose escalation, about 20 had hepatocellular carcinoma, approximately 15 had melanoma, 9 had renal cell carcinoma and 9 had head and neck cancer. Partial responses occurred in three dose-escalation patients: two with cutaneous melanoma and one with hepatocellular carcinoma. Patients were allowed to have had prior anti-PD-1, anti-PD-L1 or anti-CTLA-4 therapy, and roughly 40% of the dose-escalation patients had previously received checkpoint inhibitors. The paper covers the monotherapy dose-escalation part of the phase I ivuxolimab trial, which included N of about 50 patients.

The trial excluded patients who had a history of autoimmune disease or were on systemic immunosuppression. In every dose cohort, peripheral blood was drawn for TCR sequencing at baseline, cycle 4 day 1, and cycle 7 day 1. Samples came from an open-label, multicenter, first-in-human phase I dose-escalation trial of ivuxolimab. Adults with locally advanced or metastatic head and neck squamous cell, hepatocellular, melanoma or renal cell carcinoma were enrolled in the trial. Before TCR sequencing, CD4+ and CD8+ T cells were separately sorted from peripheral blood. The germline ends are 10 bases apart after V is trimmed by 4 bases and J by 7 bases. Counted from cysteine to phenylalanine, this CDR3 has 13 amino acids. The retained sequence is limited to the CDR3, 39 bases, with the frame set at the first base. Taken from the germline V gene, the CDR1 and CDR2 loops are SNHLY and FYNNEI. General findings and caveats noted by the study authors: At doses of 0.1 to 3.0 mg/kg, clonal expansion of both CD4+ and CD8+ T cells in blood was seen between baseline and week 6. After ivuxolimab, expanded clones were on average more numerous among CD8+ T cells than among CD4+ T cells. Low levels of normalized T-cell clonal expansion were also seen in some nonresponding patients. In partial responders in the 0.1-3.0 mg/kg groups, normalized peripheral clonal expansion was found to be among the lowest, especially among CD8+ T cells. The antigen specificity of the peripheral T cells that underwent clonal expansion was not determined.

This clone is described as medium-sized (0.01 to 0.1%). This clone's antigen is unknown. No much larger clonotype is one base removed from it; base qualities were not supplied. Genomic DNA was extracted from sorted cells for sequencing of the TCRbeta CDR3 region. The immunoSEQ Assay was used for sequencing of TCRbeta CDR3 regions. Entries here come from immuneACCESS through TCRdb and include only in-frame sequences with V and J called. Some clones fail to appear in such tables; in the studies checked, an unresolved V gene covers under half of the shortfall, and the cause of the remainder is unknown. The sample table contains around 20,000 clones; only one count was recorded for about two thirds of them. The ten largest clones capture around 28% of the sample.

The source was CD4+ or CD8+ T cells sorted from blood, collected in a trial of the OX40 agonist ivuxolimab. The rearranged chain carries TRBV2 and TRBJ2-2; a tentative D match to TRBD2 spans 5 bases. The receptor's source is an adult with an advanced solid tumor such as melanoma, head and neck, liver or kidney cancer. The CDR3 sequence is CASSAGSGGELFF. The DNA sequence is given as TGTGCCAGCAGTGCGGGGAGCGGCGGGGAGCTGTTTTTT.